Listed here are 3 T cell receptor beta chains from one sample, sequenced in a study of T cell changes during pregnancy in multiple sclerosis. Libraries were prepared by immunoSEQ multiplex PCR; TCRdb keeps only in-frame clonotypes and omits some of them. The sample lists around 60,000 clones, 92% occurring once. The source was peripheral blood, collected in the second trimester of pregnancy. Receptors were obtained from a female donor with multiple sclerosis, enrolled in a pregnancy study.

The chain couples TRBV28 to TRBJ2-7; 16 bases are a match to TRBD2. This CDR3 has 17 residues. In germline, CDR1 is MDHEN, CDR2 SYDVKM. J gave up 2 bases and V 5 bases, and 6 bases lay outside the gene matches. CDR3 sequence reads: CASSPGLAGGLTYEQYF. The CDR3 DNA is TGTGCCAGCAGTCCGGGACTAGCGGGAGGGTTAACCTACGAGCAGTACTTC.

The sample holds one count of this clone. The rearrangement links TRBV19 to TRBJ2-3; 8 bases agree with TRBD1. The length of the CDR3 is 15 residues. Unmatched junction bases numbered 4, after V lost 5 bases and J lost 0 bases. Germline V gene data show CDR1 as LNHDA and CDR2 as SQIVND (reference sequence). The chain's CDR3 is CASSDRTGSTDTQYF. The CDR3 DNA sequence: TGTGCCAGTAGTGATCGGACAGGGAGCACAGATACGCAGTATTTT.

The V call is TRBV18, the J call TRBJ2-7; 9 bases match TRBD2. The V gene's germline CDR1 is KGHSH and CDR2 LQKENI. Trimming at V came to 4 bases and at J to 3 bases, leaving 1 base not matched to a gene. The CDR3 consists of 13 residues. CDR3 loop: CASSLAGVYEQYF. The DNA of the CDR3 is TGTGCCAGCTCACTAGCGGGGGTCTACGAGCAGTACTTC.